Listed here is a single T cell receptor (beta chain). The target antigen is unknown. Time point described: roughly 13 months of natalizumab therapy. This specimen belongs to a study of multiple sclerosis patients with progressive multifocal leukoencephalopathy. Whole-study findings and limits: Findings may reflect JC virus infection or just general immunocompromise. TRBV and TRBJ usage showed no common pattern when PML developed.

Method: immunoSEQ multiplex PCR; TCRdb's copy keeps in-frame clones and lacks some. In the table there are tens of thousands of clones, nearly 90% of which are singletons. The CDR3 runs to 17 residues. V gave up 3 bases and J gave up 6 bases, with 24 bases separating them. Looked up from germline, CDR1 is SGHNT and CDR2 is YYREEE (reference sequence). This chain joins TRBV5-4 and TRBJ1-2; D gene uncertain. The receptor was isolated from a human donor with multiple sclerosis. Here the sequenced sample was PBMCs, taken from a patient treated with natalizumab. The CDR3 sequence is CASSSGGGSRPLHGYTF. In DNA, the CDR3 is TGTGCCAGCAGCTCCGGAGGAGGGTCCAGACCCCTCCATGGCTACACCTTC.